This record covers a single TCR beta chain. Its matching antigen is unknown. In germline, CDR1 is SGDLS, CDR2 YYNGEE. The length of the CDR3 is 15 residues. Germline trimming cut 3 bases from V and 2 bases from J; bases unmatched to any gene: 5. Profiling relied on immunoSEQ multiplex PCR, and the TCRdb table lists in-frame clones only, not all of them. The data show 150,000 or so clones, approximately 94% seen once. This entry comes from a study of T cell responses to AZD1222 COVID-19 vaccine. Findings and limits, study-wide: Females outnumbered males among donors, who were mostly white British; clonal diversity was possibly underestimated. Reportedly, close to half of spike-specific TCRs are directed against unmutated variant regions.

The chain employs TRBV9 and TRBJ1-1, with 9 nucleotides matching TRBD1. The origin of this receptor is an adult in good health. This specimen was peripheral blood, taken on day 0 of AZD1222 vaccination. The CDR3 bases are TGTGCCAGCAGCGGATGGGACAGGGATAACACTGAAGCTTTCTTT. This encodes CASSGWDRDNTEAFF.